The present T cell receptor (beta chain) was sequenced within a study of T cell repertoires in cytomegalovirus infection. General observations from the study: Public TCR beta family frequency separated CMV-and-HLA carriers, including in an independent cohort.

V shed 1 base and J shed 0 bases, with 12 bases lying between them. The CDR3 totals 17 residues. Germline V gene data show CDR1 as SEHNR and CDR2 as FQNEAQ (reference sequence). MiXCR was run by TCRdb on the reads, yielding one entry per CDR3 protein. The table lists around 710,000 distinct CDR3 sequences, about 28% of them singletons. This clonotype was seen only a few times. As yet, its antigen is unknown. The sequence derives from a human donor in good health (CMV status not recorded). Some clones in this sample may be carry-over from other donors' samples. The chain carries TRBV7-9 and TRBJ2-2, with a weak D call TRBD1 (5 bases). Here the sequenced sample was cultured CD8+ T cells from PBMCs, taken from culture after CMV antigen stimulation. The CDR3 spells CASSLGIAGTNTGELFF. The CDR3 DNA follows: TGTGCCAGCAGCTTAGGGATCGCAGGGACGAACACCGGGGAGCTGTTTTTT.